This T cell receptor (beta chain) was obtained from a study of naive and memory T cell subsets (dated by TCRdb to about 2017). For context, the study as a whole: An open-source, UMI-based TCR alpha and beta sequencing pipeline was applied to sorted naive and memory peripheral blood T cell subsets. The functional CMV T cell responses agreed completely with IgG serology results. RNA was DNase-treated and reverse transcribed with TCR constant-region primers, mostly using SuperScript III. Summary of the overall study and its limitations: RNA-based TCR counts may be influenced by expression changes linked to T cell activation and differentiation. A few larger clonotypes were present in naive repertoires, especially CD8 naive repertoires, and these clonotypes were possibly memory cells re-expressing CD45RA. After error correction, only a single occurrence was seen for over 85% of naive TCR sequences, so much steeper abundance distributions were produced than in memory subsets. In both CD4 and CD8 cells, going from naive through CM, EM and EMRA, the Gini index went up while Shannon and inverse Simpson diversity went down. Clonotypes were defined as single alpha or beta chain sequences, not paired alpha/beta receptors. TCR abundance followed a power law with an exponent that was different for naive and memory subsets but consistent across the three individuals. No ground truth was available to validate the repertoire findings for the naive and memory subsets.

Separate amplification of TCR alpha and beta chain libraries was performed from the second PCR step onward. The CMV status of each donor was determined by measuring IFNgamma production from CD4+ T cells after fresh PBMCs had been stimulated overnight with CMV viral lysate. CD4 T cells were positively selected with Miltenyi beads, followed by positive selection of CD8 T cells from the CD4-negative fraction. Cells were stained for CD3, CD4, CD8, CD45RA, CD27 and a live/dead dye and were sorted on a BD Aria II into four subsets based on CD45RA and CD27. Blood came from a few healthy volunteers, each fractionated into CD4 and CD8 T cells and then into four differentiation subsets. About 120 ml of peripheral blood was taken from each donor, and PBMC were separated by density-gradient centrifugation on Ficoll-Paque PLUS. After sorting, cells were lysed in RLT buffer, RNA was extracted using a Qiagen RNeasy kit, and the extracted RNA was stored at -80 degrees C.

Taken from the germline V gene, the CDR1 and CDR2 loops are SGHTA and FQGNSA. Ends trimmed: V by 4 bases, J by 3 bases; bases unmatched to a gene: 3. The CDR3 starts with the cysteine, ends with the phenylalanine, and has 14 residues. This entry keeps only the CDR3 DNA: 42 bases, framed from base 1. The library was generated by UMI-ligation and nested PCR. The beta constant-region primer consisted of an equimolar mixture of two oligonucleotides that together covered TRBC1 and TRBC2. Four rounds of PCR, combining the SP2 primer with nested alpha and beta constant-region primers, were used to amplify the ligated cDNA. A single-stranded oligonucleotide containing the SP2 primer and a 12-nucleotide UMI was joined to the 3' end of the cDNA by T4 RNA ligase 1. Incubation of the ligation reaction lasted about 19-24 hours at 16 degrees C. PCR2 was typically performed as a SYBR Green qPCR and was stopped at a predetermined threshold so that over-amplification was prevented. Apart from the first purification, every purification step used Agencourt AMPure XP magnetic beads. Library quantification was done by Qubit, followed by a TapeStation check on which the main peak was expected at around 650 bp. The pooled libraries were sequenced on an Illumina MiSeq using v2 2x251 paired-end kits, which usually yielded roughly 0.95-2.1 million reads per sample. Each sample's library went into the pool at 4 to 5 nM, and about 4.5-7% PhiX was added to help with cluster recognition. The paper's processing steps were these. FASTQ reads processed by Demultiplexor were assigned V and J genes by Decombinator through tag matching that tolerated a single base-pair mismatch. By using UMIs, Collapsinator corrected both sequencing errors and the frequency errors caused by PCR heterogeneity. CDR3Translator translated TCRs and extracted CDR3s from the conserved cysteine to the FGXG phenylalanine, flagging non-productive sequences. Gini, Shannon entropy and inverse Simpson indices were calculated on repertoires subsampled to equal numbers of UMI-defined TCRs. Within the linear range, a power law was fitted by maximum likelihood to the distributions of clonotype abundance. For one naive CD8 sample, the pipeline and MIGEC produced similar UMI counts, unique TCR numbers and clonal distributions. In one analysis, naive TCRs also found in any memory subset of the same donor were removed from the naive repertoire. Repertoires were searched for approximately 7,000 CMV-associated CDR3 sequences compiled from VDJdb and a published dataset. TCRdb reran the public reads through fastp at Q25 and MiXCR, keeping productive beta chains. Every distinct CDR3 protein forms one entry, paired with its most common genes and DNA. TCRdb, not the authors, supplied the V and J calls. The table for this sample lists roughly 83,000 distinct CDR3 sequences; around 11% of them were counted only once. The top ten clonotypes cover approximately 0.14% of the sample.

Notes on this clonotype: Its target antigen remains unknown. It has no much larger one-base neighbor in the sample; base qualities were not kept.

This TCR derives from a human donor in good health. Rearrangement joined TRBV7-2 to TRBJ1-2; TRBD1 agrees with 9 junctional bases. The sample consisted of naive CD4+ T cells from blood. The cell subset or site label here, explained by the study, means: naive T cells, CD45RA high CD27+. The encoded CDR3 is CASSSQGADYGYTF. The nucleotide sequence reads TGTGCCAGCAGCTCACAGGGGGCTGACTATGGCTACACCTTC.